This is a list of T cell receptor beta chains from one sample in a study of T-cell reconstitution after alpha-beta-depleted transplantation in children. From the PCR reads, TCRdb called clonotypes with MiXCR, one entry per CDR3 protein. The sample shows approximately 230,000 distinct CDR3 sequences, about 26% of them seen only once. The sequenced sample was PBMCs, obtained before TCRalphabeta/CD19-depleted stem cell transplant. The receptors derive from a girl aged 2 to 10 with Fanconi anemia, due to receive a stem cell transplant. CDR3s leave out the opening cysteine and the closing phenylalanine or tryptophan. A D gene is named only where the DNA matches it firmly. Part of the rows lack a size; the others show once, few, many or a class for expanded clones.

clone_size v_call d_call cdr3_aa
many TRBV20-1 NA SAGKNNEQF
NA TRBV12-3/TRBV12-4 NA ASSLVLPTDTQY
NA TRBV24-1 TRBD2 ATSDLIATRTSDNEQF
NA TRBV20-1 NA SAREVPEQF
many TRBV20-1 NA SASGGTFLYNEQF
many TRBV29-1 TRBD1 SVATTGWYTGELF
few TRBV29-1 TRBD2 SASIAGGHYNEQF
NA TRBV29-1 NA SVEGGTRKETQY
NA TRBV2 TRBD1 ASGRDRAPYEQY
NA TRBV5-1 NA ASTHGGEQF
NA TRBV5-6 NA ASSSPRTGWVDTQY
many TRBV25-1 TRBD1 ASRRTGVTYEQY
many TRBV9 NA ASSVVGDTQY
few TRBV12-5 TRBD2 ASGFSIAGGSSYEQY
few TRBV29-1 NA SVAVSSYEQY
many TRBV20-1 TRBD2 SAPPPGLAGGTFQRETQY
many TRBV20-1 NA SATGGVNQPQH
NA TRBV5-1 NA ASRLDTTDTQY
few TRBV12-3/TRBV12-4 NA ASSFRLGGPETQY
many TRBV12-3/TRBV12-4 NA ASSFLAQETQY
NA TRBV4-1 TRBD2 ASSQVLAEATYEQY
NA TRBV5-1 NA ASSFDTDQETQY
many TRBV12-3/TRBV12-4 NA ASRPSSVSTDTQY
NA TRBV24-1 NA ATSQPWGRQETQY
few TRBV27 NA ASSLDEGLEQY
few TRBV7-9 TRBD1 ASSKPGTGSYEQY
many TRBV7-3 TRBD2 ASSLSGGGAWEQF
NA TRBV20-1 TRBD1 SARLGQGSYEQY
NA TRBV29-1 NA SVISGANVLT
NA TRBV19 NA ASTHRVAPFDEQF
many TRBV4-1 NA ASSQGSTDNGETQY
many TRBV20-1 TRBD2 SARVKRDYEQY
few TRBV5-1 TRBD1 ASSFGLLPGGRNEQF
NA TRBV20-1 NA SAPRVGNQPQH
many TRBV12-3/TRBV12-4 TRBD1 ASSLTWTGPQETQY
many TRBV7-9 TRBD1 ASSLLPGQGAPEAF
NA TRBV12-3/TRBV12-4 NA ASSLYTNQPQH
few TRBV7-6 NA ASSLYREGYNEQF
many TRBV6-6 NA ASSYSVGQEEF
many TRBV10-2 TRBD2 ASSKPGLVTEQY
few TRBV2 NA ASSEVVQETQY
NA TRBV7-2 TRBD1 ASSSGGTGPETQY
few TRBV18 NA ASSPLGSSTDTQY
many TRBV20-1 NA SASLVLNEQF
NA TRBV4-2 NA ASSQFGPRSSSGNTIY
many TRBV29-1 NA SVEFGRIQETQY
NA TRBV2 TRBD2 ATGGQETQY